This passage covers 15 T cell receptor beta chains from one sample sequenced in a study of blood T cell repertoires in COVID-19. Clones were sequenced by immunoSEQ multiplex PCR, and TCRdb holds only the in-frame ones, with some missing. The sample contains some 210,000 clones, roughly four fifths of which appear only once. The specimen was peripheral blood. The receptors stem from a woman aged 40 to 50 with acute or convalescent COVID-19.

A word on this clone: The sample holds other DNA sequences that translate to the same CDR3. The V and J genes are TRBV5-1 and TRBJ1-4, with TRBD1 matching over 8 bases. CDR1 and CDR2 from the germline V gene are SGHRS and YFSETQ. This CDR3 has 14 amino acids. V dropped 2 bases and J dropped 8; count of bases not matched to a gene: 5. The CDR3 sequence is CASSFQGAGEKLFF. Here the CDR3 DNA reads TGCGCCAGCAGCTTCCAGGGGGCTGGGGAAAAACTGTTTTTT.

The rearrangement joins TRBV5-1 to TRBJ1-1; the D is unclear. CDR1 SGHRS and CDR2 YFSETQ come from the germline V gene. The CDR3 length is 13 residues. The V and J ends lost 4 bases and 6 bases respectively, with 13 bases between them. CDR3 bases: TGCGCCAGCAGCCCTTACAACGGGGCTGAAGCTTTCTTT. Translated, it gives CASSPYNGAEAFF. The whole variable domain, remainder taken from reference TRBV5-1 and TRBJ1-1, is KAGVTQTPRYLIKTRGQQVTLSCSPISGHRSVSWYQQTPGQGLQFLFEYFSETQRNKGNFPGRFSGRQFSNSRSEMNVSTLELGDSALYLCASSPYNGAEAFFGQGTRLTVV.

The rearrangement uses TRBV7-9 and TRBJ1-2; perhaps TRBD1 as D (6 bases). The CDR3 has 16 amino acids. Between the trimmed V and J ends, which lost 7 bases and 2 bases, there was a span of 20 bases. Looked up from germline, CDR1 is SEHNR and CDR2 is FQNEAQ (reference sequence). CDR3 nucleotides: TGTGCCAGCACCCCGGGACAAACCCAAGGGAACTATGGCTACACCTTC. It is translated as CASTPGQTQGNYGYTF.

For the CDR3, the DNA is TGCGCCAGCAGAGGGGGGGCTGTATACAATGAGCAGTTCTTC. It translates to CASRGGAVYNEQFF. The V gene is TRBV5-1, the J gene TRBJ2-1, with TRBD2 as a possible D gene (7 bases). Germline V gene sequence: CDR1 SGHRS, CDR2 YFSETQ. With 5 bases removed from V and 4 bases from J, the gap between germline ends came to 13 bases. This CDR3 has 14 amino acids.

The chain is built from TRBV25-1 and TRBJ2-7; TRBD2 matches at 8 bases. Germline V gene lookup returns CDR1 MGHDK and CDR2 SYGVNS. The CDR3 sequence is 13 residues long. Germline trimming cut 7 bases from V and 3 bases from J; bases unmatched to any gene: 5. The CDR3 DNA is TGTGCCAGCAAAGGGAGCGGGAGCTACGAGCAGTACTTC. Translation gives CASKGSGSYEQYF.

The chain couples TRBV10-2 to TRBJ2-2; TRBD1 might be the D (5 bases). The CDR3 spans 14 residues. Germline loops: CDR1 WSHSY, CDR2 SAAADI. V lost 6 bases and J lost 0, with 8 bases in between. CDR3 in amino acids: CASRGLTNTGELFF. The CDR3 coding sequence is TGCGCCAGCAGGGGGCTTACGAACACCGGGGAGCTGTTTTTT.

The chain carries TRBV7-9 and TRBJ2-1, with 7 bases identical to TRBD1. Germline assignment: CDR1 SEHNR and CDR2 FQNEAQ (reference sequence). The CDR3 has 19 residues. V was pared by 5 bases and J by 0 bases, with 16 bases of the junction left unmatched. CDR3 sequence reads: CASSDRYRGQLNSYNEQFF. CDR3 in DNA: TGTGCCAGCAGCGATCGATATAGGGGACAGCTGAACTCCTACAATGAGCAGTTCTTC.

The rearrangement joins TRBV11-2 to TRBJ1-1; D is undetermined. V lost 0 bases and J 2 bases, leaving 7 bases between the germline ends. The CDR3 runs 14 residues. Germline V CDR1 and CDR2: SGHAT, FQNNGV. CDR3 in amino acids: CASSLDPYNTEAFF. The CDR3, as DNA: TGTGCCAGCAGCTTAGACCCCTACAACACTGAAGCTTTCTTT.

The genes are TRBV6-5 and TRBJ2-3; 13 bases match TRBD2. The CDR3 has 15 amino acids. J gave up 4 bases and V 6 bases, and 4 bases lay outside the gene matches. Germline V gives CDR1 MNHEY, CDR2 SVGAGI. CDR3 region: CASRGLAGQADTQYF. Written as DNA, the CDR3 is TGTGCCAGCAGGGGACTAGCGGGACAGGCAGATACGCAGTATTTT.

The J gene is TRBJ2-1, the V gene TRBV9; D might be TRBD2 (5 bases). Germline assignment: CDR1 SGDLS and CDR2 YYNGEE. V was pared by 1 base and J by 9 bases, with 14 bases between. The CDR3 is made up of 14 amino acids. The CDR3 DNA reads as TGTGCCAGCAGCGTAACGGGGTTCGGAGGTGAGCAGTTCTTC. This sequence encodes CASSVTGFGGEQFF. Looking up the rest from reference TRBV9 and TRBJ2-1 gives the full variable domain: DSGVTQTPKHLITATGQRVTLRCSPRSGDLSVYWYQQSLDQGLQFLIQYYNGEERAKGNILERFSAQQFPDLHSELNLSSLELGDSALYFCASSVTGFGGEQFFGPGTRLTVL.

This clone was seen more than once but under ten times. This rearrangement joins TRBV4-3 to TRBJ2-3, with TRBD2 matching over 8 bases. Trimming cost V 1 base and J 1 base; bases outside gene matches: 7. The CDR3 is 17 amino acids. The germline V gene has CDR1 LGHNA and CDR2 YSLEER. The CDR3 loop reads CASSQVPAGDGTDTQYF. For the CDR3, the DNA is TGCGCCAGCAGCCAAGTCCCAGCGGGAGACGGCACAGATACGCAGTATTTT.

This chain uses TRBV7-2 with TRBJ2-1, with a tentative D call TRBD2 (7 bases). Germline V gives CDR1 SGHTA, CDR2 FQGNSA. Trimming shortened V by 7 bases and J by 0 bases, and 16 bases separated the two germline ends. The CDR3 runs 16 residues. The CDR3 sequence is CASNPKGGGSYNEQFF. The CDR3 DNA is TGTGCCAGCAATCCTAAGGGGGGGGGCTCCTACAATGAGCAGTTCTTC. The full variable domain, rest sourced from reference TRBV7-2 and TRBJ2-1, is GAGVSQSPSNKVTEKGKDVELRCDPISGHTALYWYRQSLGQGLEFLIYFQGNSAPDKSGLPSDRFSAERTGGSVSTLTIQRTQQEDSAVYLCASNPKGGGSYNEQFFGPGTRLTVL.

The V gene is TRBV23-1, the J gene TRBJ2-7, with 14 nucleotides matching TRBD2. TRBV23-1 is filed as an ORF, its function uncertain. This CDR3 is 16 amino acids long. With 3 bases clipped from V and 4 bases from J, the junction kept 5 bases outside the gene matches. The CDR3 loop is CASSHPGTSGSYEQYF. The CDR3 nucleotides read TGCGCCAGCAGTCACCCAGGGACTAGCGGGAGTTACGAGCAGTACTTC.

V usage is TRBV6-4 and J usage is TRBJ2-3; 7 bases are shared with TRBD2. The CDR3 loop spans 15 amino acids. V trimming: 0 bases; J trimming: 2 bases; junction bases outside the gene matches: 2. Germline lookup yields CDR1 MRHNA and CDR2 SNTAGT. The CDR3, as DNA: TGTGCCAGCAGTGACTCAGCGGGGACCACAGATACGCAGTATTTT. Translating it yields CASSDSAGTTDTQYF.

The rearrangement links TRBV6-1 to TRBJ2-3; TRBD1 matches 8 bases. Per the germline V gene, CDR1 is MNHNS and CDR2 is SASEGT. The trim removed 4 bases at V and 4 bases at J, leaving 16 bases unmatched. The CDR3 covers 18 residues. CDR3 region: CASSVRTGSASTADTQYF. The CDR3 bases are TGTGCCAGCAGTGTTCGGACAGGGTCAGCCTCAACGGCAGATACGCAGTATTTT.